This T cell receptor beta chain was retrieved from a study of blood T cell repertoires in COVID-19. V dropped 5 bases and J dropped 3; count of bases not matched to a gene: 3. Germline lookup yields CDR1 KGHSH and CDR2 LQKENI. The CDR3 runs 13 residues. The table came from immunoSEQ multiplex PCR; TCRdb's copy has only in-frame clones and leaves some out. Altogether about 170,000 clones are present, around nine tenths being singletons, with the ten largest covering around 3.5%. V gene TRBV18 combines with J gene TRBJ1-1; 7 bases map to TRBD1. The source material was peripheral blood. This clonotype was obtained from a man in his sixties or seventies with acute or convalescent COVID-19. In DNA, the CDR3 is TGTGCCAGCTCAGCACAGGGGTACACTGAAGCTTTCTTT. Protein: CASSAQGYTEAFF.